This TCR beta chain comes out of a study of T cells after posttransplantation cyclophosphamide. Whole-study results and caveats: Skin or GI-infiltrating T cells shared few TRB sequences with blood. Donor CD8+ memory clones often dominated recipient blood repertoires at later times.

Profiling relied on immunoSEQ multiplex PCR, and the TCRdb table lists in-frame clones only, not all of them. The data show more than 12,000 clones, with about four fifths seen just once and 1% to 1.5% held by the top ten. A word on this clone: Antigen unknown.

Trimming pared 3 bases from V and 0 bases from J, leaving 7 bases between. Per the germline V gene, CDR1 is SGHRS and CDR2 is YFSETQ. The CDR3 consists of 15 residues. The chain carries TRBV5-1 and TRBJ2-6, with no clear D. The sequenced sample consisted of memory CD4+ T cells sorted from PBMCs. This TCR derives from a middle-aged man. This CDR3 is CASSSSFSGANVLTF. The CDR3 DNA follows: TGCGCCAGCAGCTCGAGTTTCTCTGGGGCCAACGTCCTGACTTTC. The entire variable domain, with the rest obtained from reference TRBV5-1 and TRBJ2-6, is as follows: KAGVTQTPRYLIKTRGQQVTLSCSPISGHRSVSWYQQTPGQGLQFLFEYFSETQRNKGNFPGRFSGRQFSNSRSEMNVSTLELGDSALYLCASSSSFSGANVLTFGAGSRLTVL.